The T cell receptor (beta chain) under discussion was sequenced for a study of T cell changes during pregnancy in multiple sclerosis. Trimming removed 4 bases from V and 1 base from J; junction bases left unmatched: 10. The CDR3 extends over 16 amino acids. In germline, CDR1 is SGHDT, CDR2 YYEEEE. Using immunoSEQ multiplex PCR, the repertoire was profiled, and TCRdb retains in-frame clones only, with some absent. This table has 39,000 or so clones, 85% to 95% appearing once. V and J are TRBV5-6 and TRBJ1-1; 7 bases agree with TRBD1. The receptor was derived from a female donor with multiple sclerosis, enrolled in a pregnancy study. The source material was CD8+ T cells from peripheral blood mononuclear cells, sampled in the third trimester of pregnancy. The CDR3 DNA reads TGTGCCAGCAGCCCCGTTGTCCGACAGGGGAACACTGAAGCTTTCTTT. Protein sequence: CASSPVVRQGNTEAFF. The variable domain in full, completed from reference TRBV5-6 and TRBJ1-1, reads DAGVTQSPTHLIKTRGQQVTLRCSPKSGHDTVSWYQQALGQGPQFIFQYYEEEERQRGNFPDRFSGHQFPNYSSELNVNALLLGDSALYLCASSPVVRQGNTEAFFGQGTRLTVV.